The TCR beta chain under discussion was sequenced for a study of blood T cell repertoires in COVID-19. Clones were sequenced by immunoSEQ multiplex PCR, and TCRdb holds only the in-frame ones, with some missing. The repertoire consists of fewer than 30,000 clones, with 70% to 90% occurring once and the leading ten covering approximately 30%. With V trimmed by 1 base and J by 8 bases, 12 bases remained unmatched. From germline, CDR1 is SGHNT and CDR2 YENEEA. The CDR3 is 17 residues long. The receptor comes from a woman over 75 with COVID-19, enrolled during active disease. Material for sequencing was peripheral blood. The chain carries TRBV11-3 and TRBJ2-1, with 9 bases fitting TRBD2. CDR3 sequence: CASSLGRNSGGADEQFF. CDR3 in DNA: TGTGCCAGCAGCTTAGGAAGAAATAGCGGGGGTGCCGATGAGCAGTTCTTC.